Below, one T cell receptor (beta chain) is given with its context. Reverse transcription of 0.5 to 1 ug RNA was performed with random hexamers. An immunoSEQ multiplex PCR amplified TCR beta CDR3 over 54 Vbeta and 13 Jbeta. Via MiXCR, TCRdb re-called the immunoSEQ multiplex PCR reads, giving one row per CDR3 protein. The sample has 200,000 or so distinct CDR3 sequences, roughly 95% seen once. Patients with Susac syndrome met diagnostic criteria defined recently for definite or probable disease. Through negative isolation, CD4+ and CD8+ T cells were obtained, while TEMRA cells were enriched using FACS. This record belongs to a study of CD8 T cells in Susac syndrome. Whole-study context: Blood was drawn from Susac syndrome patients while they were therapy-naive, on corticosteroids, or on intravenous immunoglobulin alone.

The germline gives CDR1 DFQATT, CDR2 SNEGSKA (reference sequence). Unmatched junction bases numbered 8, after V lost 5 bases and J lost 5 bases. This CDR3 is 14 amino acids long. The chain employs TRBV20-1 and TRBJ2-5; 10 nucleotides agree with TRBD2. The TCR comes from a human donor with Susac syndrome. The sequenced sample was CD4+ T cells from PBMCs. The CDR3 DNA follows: TGCAGTGCTCCCCTAGCGGGGGAGGCGGAGACCCAGTACTTC. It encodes CSAPLAGEAETQYF.